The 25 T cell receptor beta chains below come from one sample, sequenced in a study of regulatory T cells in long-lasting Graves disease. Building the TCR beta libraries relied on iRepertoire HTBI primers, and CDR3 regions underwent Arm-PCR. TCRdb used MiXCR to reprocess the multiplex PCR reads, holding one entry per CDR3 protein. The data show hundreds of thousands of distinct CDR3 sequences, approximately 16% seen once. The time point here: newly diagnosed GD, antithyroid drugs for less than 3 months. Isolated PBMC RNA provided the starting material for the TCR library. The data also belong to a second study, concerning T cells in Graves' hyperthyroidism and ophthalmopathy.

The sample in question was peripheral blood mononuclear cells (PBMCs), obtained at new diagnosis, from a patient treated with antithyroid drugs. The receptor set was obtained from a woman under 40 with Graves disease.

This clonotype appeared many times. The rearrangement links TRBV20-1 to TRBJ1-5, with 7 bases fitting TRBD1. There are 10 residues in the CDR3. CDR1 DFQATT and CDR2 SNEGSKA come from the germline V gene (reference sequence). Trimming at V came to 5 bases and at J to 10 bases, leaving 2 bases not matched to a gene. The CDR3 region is CSARQGPQHF. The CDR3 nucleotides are TGCAGTGCTCGACAGGGCCCCCAGCATTTT.

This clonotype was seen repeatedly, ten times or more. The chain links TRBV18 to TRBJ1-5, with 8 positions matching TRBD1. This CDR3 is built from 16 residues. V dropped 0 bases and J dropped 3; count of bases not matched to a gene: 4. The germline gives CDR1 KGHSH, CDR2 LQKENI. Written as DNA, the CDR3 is TGTGCCAGCTCACCACCCGGGACAGGCTACAATCAGCCCCAGCATTTT. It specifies CASSPPGTGYNQPQHF.

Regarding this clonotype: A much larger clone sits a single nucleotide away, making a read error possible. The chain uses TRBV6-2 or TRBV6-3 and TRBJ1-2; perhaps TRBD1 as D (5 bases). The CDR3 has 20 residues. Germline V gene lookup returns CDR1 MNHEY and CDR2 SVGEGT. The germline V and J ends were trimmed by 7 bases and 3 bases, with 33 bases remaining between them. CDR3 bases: TGTGCCAGCACCCAAATCACGAAAAGGGGAGCTCCCAGGGTCCACTATGGCTACACCTTC. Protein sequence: CASTQITKRGAPRVHYGYTF.

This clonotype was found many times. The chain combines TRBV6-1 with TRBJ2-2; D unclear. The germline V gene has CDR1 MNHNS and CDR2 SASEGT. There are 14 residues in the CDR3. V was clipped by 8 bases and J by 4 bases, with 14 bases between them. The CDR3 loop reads CASCSSASTGELFF. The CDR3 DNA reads TGTGCCAGCTGTAGCTCCGCGAGCACCGGGGAGCTGTTTTTT.

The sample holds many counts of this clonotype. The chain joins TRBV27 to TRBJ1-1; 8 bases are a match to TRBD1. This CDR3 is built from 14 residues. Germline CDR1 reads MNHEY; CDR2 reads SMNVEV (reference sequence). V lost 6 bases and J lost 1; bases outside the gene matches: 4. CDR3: CASRPTGGNTEAFF. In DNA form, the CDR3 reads TGTGCCAGCAGGCCAACAGGGGGGAACACTGAAGCTTTCTTT.

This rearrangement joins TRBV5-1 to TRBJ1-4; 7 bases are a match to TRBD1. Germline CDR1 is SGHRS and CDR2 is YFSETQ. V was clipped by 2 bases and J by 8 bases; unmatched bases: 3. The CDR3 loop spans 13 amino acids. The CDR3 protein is CASSFQQGEKLFF. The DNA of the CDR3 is TGCGCCAGCAGCTTCCAACAGGGGGAAAAACTGTTTTTT.

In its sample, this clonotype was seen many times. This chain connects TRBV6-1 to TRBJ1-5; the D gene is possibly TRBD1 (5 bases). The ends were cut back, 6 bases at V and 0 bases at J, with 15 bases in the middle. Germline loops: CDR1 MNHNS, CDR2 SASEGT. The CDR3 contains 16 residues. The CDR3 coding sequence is TGTGCCAGCAGAAGAGACAGTCTGTTTAGCAATCAGCCCCAGCATTTT. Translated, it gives CASRRDSLFSNQPQHF.

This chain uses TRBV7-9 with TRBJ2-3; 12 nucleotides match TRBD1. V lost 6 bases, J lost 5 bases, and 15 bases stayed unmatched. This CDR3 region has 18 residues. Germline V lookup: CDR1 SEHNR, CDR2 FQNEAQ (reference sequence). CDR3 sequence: CASRGQGAWGRDGDTQYF. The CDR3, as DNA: TGTGCCAGCAGGGGACAGGGGGCGTGGGGACGGGATGGAGATACGCAGTATTTT.

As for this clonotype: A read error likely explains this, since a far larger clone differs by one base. CDR3 nucleotide sequence: TGTGCCAGCAGTCGCCTGGACGGTAATCAGCTCCAGCATTTT. This codes for CASSRLDGNQLQHF. The chain joins TRBV6-1 to TRBJ1-5; D is uncertain. This CDR3 has 14 amino acids. Germline CDR1 MNHNS, CDR2 SASEGT.

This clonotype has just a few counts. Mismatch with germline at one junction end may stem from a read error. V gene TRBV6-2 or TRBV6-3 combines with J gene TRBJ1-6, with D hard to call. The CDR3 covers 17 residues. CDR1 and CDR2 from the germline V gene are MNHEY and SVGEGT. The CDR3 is CASSEDGFIRINSPLRF. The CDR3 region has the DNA TGTGCCAGCAGTGAAGACGGGTTTATCAGGATTAATTCACCCCTCCGCTTT.

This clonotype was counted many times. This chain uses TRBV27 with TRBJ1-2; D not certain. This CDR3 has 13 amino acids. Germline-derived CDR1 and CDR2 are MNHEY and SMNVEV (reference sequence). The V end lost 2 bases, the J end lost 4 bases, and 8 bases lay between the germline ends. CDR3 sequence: CASSLHGLYGYTF. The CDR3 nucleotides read TGTGCCAGCAGTTTACACGGCCTCTATGGCTACACCTTC.

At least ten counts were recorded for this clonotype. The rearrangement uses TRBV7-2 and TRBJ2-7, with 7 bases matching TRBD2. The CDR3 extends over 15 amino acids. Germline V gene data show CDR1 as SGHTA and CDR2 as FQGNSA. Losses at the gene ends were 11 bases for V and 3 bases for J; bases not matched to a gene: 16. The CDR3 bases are TGTGCCGGTGCAGCTTCTGCGGGAGAGGTCTACGAGCAGTACTTC. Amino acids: CAGAASAGEVYEQYF.

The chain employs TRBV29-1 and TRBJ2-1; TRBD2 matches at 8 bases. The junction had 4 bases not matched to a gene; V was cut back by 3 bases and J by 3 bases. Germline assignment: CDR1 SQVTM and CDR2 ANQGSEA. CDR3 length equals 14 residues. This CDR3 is CSVEVREVYNEQFF. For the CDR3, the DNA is TGCAGCGTTGAGGTGCGGGAGGTCTACAATGAGCAGTTCTTC.

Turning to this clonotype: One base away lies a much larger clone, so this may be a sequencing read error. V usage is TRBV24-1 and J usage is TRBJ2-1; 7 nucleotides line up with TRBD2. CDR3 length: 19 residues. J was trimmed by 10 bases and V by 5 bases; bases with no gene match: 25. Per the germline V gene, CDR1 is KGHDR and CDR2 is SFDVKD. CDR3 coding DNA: TGTGCCACCAGTGCCACCCCTAGGGCTAGCGGTTTGAGCTCCTACGAGCAGTTCTTC. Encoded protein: CATSATPRASGLSSYEQFF.

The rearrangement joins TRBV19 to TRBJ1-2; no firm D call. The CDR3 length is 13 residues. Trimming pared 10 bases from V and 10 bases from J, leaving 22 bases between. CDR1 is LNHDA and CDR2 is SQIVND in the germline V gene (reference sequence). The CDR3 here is CATRSAQLQDYTF. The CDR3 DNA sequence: TGTGCCACCCGCAGCGCTCAACTACAAGACTACACCTTC.

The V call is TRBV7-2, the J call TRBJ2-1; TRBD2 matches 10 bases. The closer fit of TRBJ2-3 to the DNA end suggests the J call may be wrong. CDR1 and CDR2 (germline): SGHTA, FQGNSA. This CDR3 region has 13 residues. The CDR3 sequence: CASSLLAGVTQYF. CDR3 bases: TGTGCCAGCAGCTTACTAGCGGGAGTAACGCAGTATTTT.

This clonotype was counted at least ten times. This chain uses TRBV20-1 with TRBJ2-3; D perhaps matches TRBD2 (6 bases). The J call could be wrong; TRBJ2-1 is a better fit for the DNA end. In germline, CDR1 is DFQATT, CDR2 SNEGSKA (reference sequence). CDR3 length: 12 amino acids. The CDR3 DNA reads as TGCAGTGCTAGATTGGGGGGATCCGAGCAGTTCTTC. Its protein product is CSARLGGSEQFF.

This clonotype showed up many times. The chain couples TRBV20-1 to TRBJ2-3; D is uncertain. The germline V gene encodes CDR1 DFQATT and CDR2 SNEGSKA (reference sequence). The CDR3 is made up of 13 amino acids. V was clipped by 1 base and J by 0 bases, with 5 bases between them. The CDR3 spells CSARVASTDTQYF. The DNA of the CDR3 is TGCAGTGCTAGAGTAGCTAGCACAGATACGCAGTATTTT.

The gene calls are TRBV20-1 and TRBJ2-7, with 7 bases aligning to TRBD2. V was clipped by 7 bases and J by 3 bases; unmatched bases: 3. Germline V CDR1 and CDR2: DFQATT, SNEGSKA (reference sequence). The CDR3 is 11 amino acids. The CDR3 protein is CSGGEGYEQYF. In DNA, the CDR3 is TGCAGTGGGGGGGAGGGCTACGAGCAGTACTTC.

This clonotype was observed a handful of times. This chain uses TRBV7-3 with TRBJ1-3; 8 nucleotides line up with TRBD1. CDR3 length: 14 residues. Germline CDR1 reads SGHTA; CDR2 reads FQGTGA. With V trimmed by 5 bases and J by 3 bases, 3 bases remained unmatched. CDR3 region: CASSPGGVGNTIYF. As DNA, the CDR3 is TGTGCCAGCAGCCCAGGGGGCGTTGGAAACACCATATATTTT.

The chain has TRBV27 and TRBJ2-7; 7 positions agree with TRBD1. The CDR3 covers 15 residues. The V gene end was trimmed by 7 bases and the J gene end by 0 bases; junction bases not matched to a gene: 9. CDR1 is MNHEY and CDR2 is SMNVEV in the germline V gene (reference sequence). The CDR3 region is CASTPGGHSSYEQYF. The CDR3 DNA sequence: TGTGCCAGCACCCCAGGGGGACACAGCTCCTACGAGCAGTACTTC.

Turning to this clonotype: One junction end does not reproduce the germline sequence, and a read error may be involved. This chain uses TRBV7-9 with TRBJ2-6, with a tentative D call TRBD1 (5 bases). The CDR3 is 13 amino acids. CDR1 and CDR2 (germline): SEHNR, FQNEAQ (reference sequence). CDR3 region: CASSTPGANVPTF. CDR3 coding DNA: TGTGCCAGCAGCACCCCTGGGGCCAACGTCCCGACTTTC.

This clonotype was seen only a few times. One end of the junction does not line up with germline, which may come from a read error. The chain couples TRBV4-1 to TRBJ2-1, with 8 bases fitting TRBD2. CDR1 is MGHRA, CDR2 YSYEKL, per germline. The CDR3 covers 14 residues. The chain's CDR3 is CASSQEQREYEQFF. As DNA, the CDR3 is TGTGCCAGCAGCCAAGAACAGCGGGAGTATGAGCAGTTCTTC.

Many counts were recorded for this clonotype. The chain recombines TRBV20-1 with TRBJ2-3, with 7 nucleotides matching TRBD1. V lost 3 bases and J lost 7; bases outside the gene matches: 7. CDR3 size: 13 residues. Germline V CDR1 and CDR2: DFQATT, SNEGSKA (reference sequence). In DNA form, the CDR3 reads TGCAGTGCTAGCGAGACAGGGTTGAATACGCAGTATTTT. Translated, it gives CSASETGLNTQYF.

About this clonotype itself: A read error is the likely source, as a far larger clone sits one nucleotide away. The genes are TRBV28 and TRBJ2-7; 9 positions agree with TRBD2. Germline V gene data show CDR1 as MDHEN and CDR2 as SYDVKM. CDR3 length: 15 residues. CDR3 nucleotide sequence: TGTGCCAGCAGCCCCTCTAGCGGGGTAACCTACGGGCAGTACTTC. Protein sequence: CASSPSSGVTYGQYF.